The clone carrying this TCR beta chain was observed a handful of times. The antigen remains undetermined. It was 5'RACE with constant-segment primers that produced the TCR alpha and TCR beta cDNA libraries, which carried sample barcodes and UMIs. One entry per CDR3 protein results from TCRdb running MiXCR on the 5' RACE reads. The table records 350,000 to 450,000 distinct CDR3 sequences, 28% of them present only once. This sample is part of a study of T-cell memory formation after mild COVID-19. Regarding the study as a whole: Day 15 to 85 contracting clones showed balanced CD4/CD8; later expanders leaned CD4+. Contracting CD8+ clones were enriched in EMRA, CD4+ mainly in CM and EM.

The CDR3 length is 10 residues. Looked up from germline, CDR1 is MNHNS and CDR2 is SASEGT. V gave up 8 bases and J gave up 11 bases, with 12 bases separating them. Sequenced sample: PBMCs or a T cell subset sorted from them (not recorded which). The sequence came from an adult woman who had mild COVID-19 (a few samples of this study predate the infection). Cell type and time point are not known. The chain recombines TRBV6-1 with TRBJ1-1; D is ambiguous. The CDR3: CASREGTAFF. CDR3 coding DNA: TGTGCCAGCCGGGAGGGAACGGCTTTCTTT.